Each of the 3 T cell receptor beta chains below was sequenced from the same sample in a study of Graves' ophthalmopathy and Graves' hyperthyroidism. The sequenced template was RNA, covering the TCR beta CDR3 region. A first-round RT-PCR used HTBI primers, followed by a second-round multiplex PCR. TCRdb recomputed calls from the multiplex PCR reads with MiXCR, one row per CDR3 protein. Among more than 550,000 distinct CDR3 sequences, 35% to 45% were seen once, and the ten largest hold around 3%. Sequenced sample: peripheral blood. These receptors were taken from an adult man with Graves' ophthalmopathy.

The genes are TRBV11-2 and TRBJ1-2; TRBD1 matches 11 bases. CDR1 SGHAT and CDR2 FQNNGV come from the germline V gene. The CDR3 has 15 amino acids. With V trimmed by 2 bases and J by 6 bases, 5 bases remained unmatched. The CDR3 nucleotides are TGTGCCAGCAGCTTACCGGACAGGGGGCACGATGGCTACACCTTC. This translates into CASSLPDRGHDGYTF.

The V call is TRBV10-3, the J call TRBJ2-7; TRBD2 matches 7 bases. CDR1 is ENHRY and CDR2 is SYGVKD in the germline V gene. After removal of 4 bases from V and 9 bases from J, the junction contained 9 bases not matched to a gene. The CDR3 contains 13 residues. The CDR3 DNA reads TGTGCCATCAGTGGTGGGGAGGGGACCGGGCAGTACTTC. Protein product: CAISGGEGTGQYF.

This clonotype was seen ten or more times. V is TRBV19 and J is TRBJ2-7; a weak D match, TRBD2 (5 bases). This CDR3 region has 13 residues. Germline V CDR1 and CDR2: LNHDA, SQIVND (reference sequence). V was trimmed by 6 bases and J by 1 base, leaving 10 bases between them. The CDR3 nucleotides read TGTGCCAGTAGCTCCACTAGTTCCTACGAGCAGTACTTC. Translation: CASSSTSSYEQYF.